This TCR beta chain was documented in a study of patients and donors after allogeneic stem cell transplantation. Trimming cost V 5 bases and J 6 bases; bases outside gene matches: 11. The CDR3 is 16 residues long. Germline CDR1 and CDR2: SGHTA and FQGNSA. This clonotype was seen more than once but under ten times. TCRdb analysed the RT-PCR reads with MiXCR anew, one entry per CDR3 protein. The repertoire holds 110,000 or so distinct CDR3 sequences, with around 36% as singletons. The chain has TRBV7-2 and TRBJ1-4, with 8 bases fitting TRBD1. The sample taken for sequencing was blood, either unsorted or a sorted T cell fraction (not recorded which). The clonotype was recovered from a human donor who was either an allogeneic HSCT recipient or a stem cell or donor lymphocyte infusion donor (not recorded which). It is not recorded whose cells these are; they may come from a transplant donor. In DNA, the CDR3 is TGTGCCAGCAGCCCAAATCAGGGGGCGCATTATGAAAAACTGTTTTTT. Encoded protein: CASSPNQGAHYEKLFF.